Below are 18 T cell receptor beta chains sequenced from a single sample in a study of PD-L1 blockade in urothelial cancer. Method: immunoSEQ multiplex PCR; TCRdb's copy keeps in-frame clones and lacks some. In the table there are 57,000 or so clones, more than 65% of which are singletons. The sample here was PBMCs, taken around atezolizumab (anti-PD-L1) treatment. These receptors were obtained from a man in his 70s with urothelial cancer.

The chain is built from TRBV7-2 and TRBJ1-1, with 7 bases that match TRBD1. The V and J ends lost 5 bases and 5 bases, in that order; junction bases with no gene match: 11. This CDR3 spans 15 amino acids. Germline CDR1 SGHTA, CDR2 FQGNSA. The DNA of the CDR3 is TGTGCCAGCAGCCACGACCCCCAGGGGGAGACTGAAGCTTTCTTT. This gives the protein CASSHDPQGETEAFF.

The rearrangement links TRBV15 to TRBJ1-5, with 7 bases matching TRBD1. With 3 bases clipped from V and 7 bases from J, the junction kept 6 bases outside the gene matches. The germline CDR1 and CDR2 sequences are LNHNV and YYDKDF (reference sequence). The CDR3 loop spans 14 amino acids. The CDR3 coding sequence is TGTGCCACCAGCAGTGACAGGGCTCACCAGCCCCAGCATTTT. Translating gives CATSSDRAHQPQHF.

V gene TRBV5-1 combines with J gene TRBJ2-3; 13 bases agree with TRBD2. The V and J ends lost 5 bases and 5 bases, in that order; junction bases with no gene match: 8. The CDR3 contains 16 residues. Germline V gene sequence: CDR1 SGHRS, CDR2 YFSETQ. Here the CDR3 reads CASSSGLAGAKDTQYF. CDR3 in DNA: TGCGCCAGCAGTTCCGGACTAGCGGGAGCCAAAGATACGCAGTATTTT.

V and J are TRBV11-2 and TRBJ1-1, with D tentatively TRBD1 (6 bases). Between the trimmed V and J ends, which lost 5 bases and 4 bases, there was a span of 14 bases. The CDR3 extends over 14 amino acids. Germline V lookup: CDR1 SGHAT, CDR2 FQNNGV. DNA of the CDR3: TGTGCCAGCAGCGTAAATCAGGGGTCCACTGAAGCTTTCTTT. Translating gives CASSVNQGSTEAFF.

This clone appeared a single time. This chain links TRBV5-4 with TRBJ2-1, with 9 positions matching TRBD2. J gave up 4 bases and V 4 bases, and 6 bases lay outside the gene matches. CDR3 length equals 15 residues. Germline CDR1 reads SGHNT; CDR2 reads YYREEE (reference sequence). The CDR3 reads CASSLTSGSYNEQFF. The CDR3 DNA reads as TGTGCCAGCAGCCTTACTAGCGGGTCTTACAATGAGCAGTTCTTC.

The CDR3 DNA reads TGTGCCAGTAGAGGACAGGGCCTCTCCTACAATGAGCAGTTCTTC. Its protein product is CASRGQGLSYNEQFF. V is TRBV19 and J is TRBJ2-1, with 8 bases lining up with TRBD1. Germline V gives CDR1 LNHDA, CDR2 SQIVND (reference sequence). This CDR3 region has 15 residues. The V segment lost 6 bases and the J segment 0 bases; nucleotides outside the gene matches: 4.

In this sample, this clone turned up once. The V and J genes are TRBV5-5 and TRBJ2-1; 13 bases are shared with TRBD2. Germline CDR1 reads SGHKS; CDR2 reads YYEKEE (reference sequence). This CDR3 has 15 amino acids. J lost 9 bases, V lost 2 bases, and 5 bases had no gene match. For the CDR3, the DNA is TGTGCCAGCAGCTTTGGGACTAGCGGGACGATTGAGCAGTTCTTC. Amino acids: CASSFGTSGTIEQFF.

The chain uses TRBV4-1 and TRBJ2-1, with 9 bases lining up with TRBD2. The CDR3 has 15 amino acids. From germline, CDR1 is MGHRA and CDR2 YSYEKL. Trimming cost V 1 base and J 7 bases; bases outside gene matches: 5. CDR3 amino acids: CASSQVAGVRNEQFF. The CDR3 bases are TGCGCCAGCAGCCAAGTAGCGGGAGTCAGGAATGAGCAGTTCTTC.

The chain recombines TRBV11-2 with TRBJ2-7; D is possibly TRBD1 (6 bases). CDR3 length: 13 amino acids. Germline CDR1 reads SGHAT; CDR2 reads FQNNGV. The V and J ends lost 8 bases and 2 bases respectively, with 13 bases between them. The CDR3 spells CASSPGVPYEQYF. Here the CDR3 DNA reads TGTGCCAGCTCCCCAGGGGTCCCCTACGAGCAGTACTTC.

The gene calls are TRBV18 and TRBJ2-1; no clear D. Trimming shortened V by 2 bases and J by 8 bases, and 13 bases separated the two germline ends. The germline gives CDR1 KGHSH, CDR2 LQKENI. This CDR3 contains 14 residues. CDR3 nucleotides: TGTGCCAGCTCACCAGGGTATTTGGGCGATGAGCAGTTCTTC. This translates into CASSPGYLGDEQFF.

This clone was picked up one time. The J gene is TRBJ2-2, the V gene TRBV15; 11 bases align to TRBD2. The CDR3 covers 17 residues. Germline V lookup: CDR1 LNHNV, CDR2 YYDKDF (reference sequence). V shed 2 bases, J shed 6 bases, and the junction held 8 bases outside the gene matches. In DNA, the CDR3 is TGTGCCACCAGCAGACCGGCTAGCGGGAGGTCTGCCGGGGAGCTGTTTTTT. Its protein is CATSRPASGRSAGELFF.

The J gene is TRBJ2-7, the V gene TRBV2; 10 nucleotides align to TRBD2. The trim removed 0 bases at V and 3 bases at J, leaving 8 bases unmatched. This CDR3 has 17 residues. Germline values: CDR1 SNHLY, CDR2 FYNNEI. The CDR3 coding sequence is TGTGCCAGCAGTGAAGCTGGAGCGGGAGGGCTCGGCTACGAGCAGTACTTC. It translates to CASSEAGAGGLGYEQYF.

This clone has more than one count but fewer than ten. V is TRBV2 and J is TRBJ1-5; TRBD1 aligns across 8 bases. There are 13 residues in the CDR3. Trimming removed 9 bases from V and 5 bases from J; junction bases left unmatched: 6. The germline CDR1 and CDR2 sequences are SNHLY and FYNNEI. CDR3: CASGQGSDQPQHF. DNA for the CDR3: TGTGCCAGTGGACAGGGATCGGATCAGCCCCAGCATTTT.

The rearrangement uses TRBV7-8 and TRBJ2-2; D unresolved. V lost 3 bases to trimming and J lost 0 bases, with 11 bases between them. CDR3 length: 16 amino acids. CDR1 and CDR2 from the germline V gene are SGHVS and FQNEAQ. CDR3 protein: CASSLVWQANTGELFF. CDR3 nucleotide sequence: TGTGCCAGCAGCTTGGTTTGGCAGGCGAACACCGGGGAGCTGTTTTTT.

The chain joins TRBV19 to TRBJ1-5, with D possibly TRBD1 on 6 matching bases. The CDR3 extends over 13 amino acids. CDR1 and CDR2 (germline): LNHDA, SQIVND (reference sequence). The V gene lost 5 bases and the J gene lost 7 bases, with 12 bases spanning the gap. The CDR3 region has the DNA TGTGCCAGTAGTGGGGGGGGGCGCCAGCCCCAGCATTTT. Translating it yields CASSGGGRQPQHF.

The chain joins TRBV30 to TRBJ1-5, with 8 nucleotides matching TRBD1. V shed 0 bases and J 2 bases; nucleotides not matched to a gene: 3. Germline lookup yields CDR1 GTSNPN and CDR2 SVGIG (reference sequence). This CDR3 spans 15 amino acids. The CDR3 sequence is CAWSVQGAGNQPQHF. CDR3 sequence (DNA): TGTGCCTGGAGTGTTCAGGGGGCAGGCAATCAGCCCCAGCATTTT.

J is TRBJ1-1 and V is TRBV19, with TRBD1 matching 9 bases. Germline V CDR1 and CDR2: LNHDA, SQIVND (reference sequence). The CDR3 length is 15 residues. J was trimmed by 2 bases and V by 4 bases; bases with no gene match: 5. The CDR3: CASSTYRGPNTEAFF. The CDR3 bases are TGTGCCAGTAGTACCTACAGGGGGCCTAACACTGAAGCTTTCTTT.

The chain has TRBV19 and TRBJ2-5, with 9 nucleotides matching TRBD2. The CDR3 has 17 amino acids. V was pared by 4 bases and J by 5 bases, with 14 bases of the junction left unmatched. The germline CDR1 and CDR2 sequences are LNHDA and SQIVND (reference sequence). CDR3 sequence: CASSTTSGRDDGETQYF. Here the CDR3 DNA reads TGTGCCAGTAGTACCACTAGCGGGCGGGACGACGGGGAGACCCAGTACTTC.